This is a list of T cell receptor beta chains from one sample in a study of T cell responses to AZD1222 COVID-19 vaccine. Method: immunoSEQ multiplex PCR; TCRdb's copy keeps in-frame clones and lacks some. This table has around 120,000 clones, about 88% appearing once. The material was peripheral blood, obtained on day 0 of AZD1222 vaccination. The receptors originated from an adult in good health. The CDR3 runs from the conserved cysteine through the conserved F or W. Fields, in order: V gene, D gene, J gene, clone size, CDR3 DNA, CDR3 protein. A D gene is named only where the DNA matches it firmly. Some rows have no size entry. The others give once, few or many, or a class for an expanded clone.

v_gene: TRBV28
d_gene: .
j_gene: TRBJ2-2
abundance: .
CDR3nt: TGTGCCAGCAGTAAACATAGCGGATACACCGGGGAGCTGTTTTTT
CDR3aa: CASSKHSGYTGELFF

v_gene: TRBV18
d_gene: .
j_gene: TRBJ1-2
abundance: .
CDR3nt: TGTGCCAGCTCACCACCGGCCGGAGGCTACACCTTC
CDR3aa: CASSPPAGGYTF

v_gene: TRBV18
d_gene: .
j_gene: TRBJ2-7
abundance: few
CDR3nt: TGTGCCAGCTCACCTAGACAGGAGTCCTACGAGCAGTACTTC
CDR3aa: CASSPRQESYEQYF

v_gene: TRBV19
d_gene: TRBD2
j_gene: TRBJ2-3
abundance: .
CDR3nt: TGTGCCAGTAGTATCGTGGCGGGAGTCCCAGATACGCAGTATTTT
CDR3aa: CASSIVAGVPDTQYF

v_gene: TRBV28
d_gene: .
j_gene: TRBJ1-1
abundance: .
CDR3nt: TGTGCCAGCAGTTTCCCATCCCCGGGGCACGAAACTTTCTTT
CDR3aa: CASSFPSPGHETFF

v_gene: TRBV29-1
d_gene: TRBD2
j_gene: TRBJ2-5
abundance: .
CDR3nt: TGCAGCGTATCTTCGGGACTAGCGGGAGAGACCCAGTACTTC
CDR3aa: CSVSSGLAGETQYF

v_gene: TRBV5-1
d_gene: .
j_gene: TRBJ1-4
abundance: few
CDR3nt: TGCGCCAGCAGCTCCCGAGGAGCGGGTCCGGGAGGTGAAAAACTGTTTTTT
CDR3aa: CASSSRGAGPGGEKLFF

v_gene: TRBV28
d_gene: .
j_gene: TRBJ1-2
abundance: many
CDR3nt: TGTGCCAGCAGTTGGAACAGGGTCGGAGCTAACTATGGCTACACCTTC
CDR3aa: CASSWNRVGANYGYTF

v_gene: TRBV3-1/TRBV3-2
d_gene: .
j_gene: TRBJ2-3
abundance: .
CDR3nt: TGTGCCAGCAGCCTTCAGGTCAGCACAGATACGCAGTATTTT
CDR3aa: CASSLQVSTDTQYF

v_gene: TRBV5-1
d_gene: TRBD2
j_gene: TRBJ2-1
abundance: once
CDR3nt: TGCGCCAGCAGCTTGGCTTCTAGCGGGGGACAATACAATGAGCAGTTCTTC
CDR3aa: CASSLASSGGQYNEQFF

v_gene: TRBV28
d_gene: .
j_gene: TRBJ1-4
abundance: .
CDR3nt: TGTGCCAGCAGTTTAGGGGGTGGGCAGGGAAATGAAAAACTGTTTTTT
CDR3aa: CASSLGGGQGNEKLFF

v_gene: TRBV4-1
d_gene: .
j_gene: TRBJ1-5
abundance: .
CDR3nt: TGCGCCAGCAGCCATGTCGGCAGGCAGAAAAATCAGCCCCAGCATTTT
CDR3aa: CASSHVGRQKNQPQHF

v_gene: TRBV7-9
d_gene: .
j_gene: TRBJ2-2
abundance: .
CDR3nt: TGTGCCAGCAGCTTGCAGGGATCCGGGGAGCTGTTTTTT
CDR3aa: CASSLQGSGELFF

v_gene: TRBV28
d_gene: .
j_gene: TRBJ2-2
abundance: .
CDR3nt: TGTGCCAGCAGTTTAGGCACCCGCACCGGGGAGCTGTTTTTT
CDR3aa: CASSLGTRTGELFF

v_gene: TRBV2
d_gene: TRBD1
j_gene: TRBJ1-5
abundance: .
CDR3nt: TGTGCCAGCACTGGACAGGGGGCAGGTCAGCCCCAGCATTTT
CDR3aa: CASTGQGAGQPQHF

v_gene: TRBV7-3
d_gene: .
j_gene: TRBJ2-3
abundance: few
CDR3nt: TGTGCCAGCAGCTCGATGGGGGCTAGTCGGCAGTATTTT
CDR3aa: CASSSMGASRQYF

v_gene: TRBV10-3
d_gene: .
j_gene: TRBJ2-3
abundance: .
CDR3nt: TGTGCCATCAGTGACCCCTTACGGGGGCCAGATACGCAGTATTTT
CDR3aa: CAISDPLRGPDTQYF

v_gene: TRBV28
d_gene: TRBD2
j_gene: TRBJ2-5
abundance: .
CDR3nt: TGTGCCAGCAGTTTCGGGACTAGTAAGGCCCAGTACTTC
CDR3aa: CASSFGTSKAQYF

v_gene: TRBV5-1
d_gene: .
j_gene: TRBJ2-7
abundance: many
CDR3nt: TGCGCCAGCAGCTTGGATGCCTACGAGCAGTACTTC
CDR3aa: CASSLDAYEQYF

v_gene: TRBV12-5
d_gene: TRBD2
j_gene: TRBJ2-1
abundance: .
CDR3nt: TGTGCTAGTGGGGTGACTAGCGGGAGATTCAATGAGCAGTTCTTC
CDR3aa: CASGVTSGRFNEQFF

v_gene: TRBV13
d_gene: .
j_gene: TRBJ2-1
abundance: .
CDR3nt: TGTGCCAGCAGCTTAGGAGCCAATGAGCAGTTCTTC
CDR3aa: CASSLGANEQFF

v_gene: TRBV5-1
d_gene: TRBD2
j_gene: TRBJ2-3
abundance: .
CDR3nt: TGCGCCAGCAGCTTGGAACTAGCGGGAGACGCAGATACGCAGTATTTT
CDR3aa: CASSLELAGDADTQYF

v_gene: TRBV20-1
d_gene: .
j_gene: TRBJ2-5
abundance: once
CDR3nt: TGCAGTGCTAGAAGGTCGGAGACCCAGTACTTC
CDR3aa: CSARRSETQYF

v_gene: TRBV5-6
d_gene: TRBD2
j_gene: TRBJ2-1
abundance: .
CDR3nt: TGTGCCAGCAGCTTGGCCGGGCTAGCGGGAGACGGTGAGCAGTTCTTC
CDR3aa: CASSLAGLAGDGEQFF

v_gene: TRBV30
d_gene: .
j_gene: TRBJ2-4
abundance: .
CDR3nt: TGTGCCTCAGAGCTAGGCAAAAACATTCAGTACTTC
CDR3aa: CASELGKNIQYF

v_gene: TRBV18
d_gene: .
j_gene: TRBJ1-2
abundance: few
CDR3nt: TGTGCCAGCTCACCGGACACTCGATATGGCTACACCTTC
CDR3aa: CASSPDTRYGYTF

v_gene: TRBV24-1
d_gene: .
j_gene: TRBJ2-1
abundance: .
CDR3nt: TGTGCCACCAGTGACAGGGTCAACAATGAGCAGTTCTTC
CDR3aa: CATSDRVNNEQFF

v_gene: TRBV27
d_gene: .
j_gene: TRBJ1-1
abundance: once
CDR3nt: TGTGCCAGCAGCCTATTGACAGGAAACACTGAAGCTTTCTTT
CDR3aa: CASSLLTGNTEAFF

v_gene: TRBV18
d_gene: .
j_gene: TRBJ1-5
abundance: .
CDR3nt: TGTGCCAGCTCACCAGGGGGTTGGCAAGGGGGTGGTAATCAGCCCCAGCATTTT
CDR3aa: CASSPGGWQGGGNQPQHF

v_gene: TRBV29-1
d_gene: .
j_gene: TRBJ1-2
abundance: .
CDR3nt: TGCAGCGTTGAGGGACCGCCTGGCTACACCTTC
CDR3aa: CSVEGPPGYTF

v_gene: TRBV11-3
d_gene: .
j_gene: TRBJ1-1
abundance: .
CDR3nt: TGTGCCAGCAGCCCGGGGGCAGGGTTGAACACTGAAGCTTTCTTT
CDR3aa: CASSPGAGLNTEAFF

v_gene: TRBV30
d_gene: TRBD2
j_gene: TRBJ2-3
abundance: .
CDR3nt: TGTGCCTGGAGTCAAGCGGGGGATACGCAGTATTTT
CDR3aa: CAWSQAGDTQYF

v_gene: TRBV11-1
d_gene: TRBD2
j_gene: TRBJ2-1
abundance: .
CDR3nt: TGTGCCAGCAGCACGCATAGCGGGAGCTCCTACAATGAGCAGTTCTTC
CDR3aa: CASSTHSGSSYNEQFF

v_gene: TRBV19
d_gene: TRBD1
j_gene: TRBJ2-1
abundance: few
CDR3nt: TGTGCCAGTAGTACTTGGGGACAGGGGATCAATGAGCAGTTCTTC
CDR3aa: CASSTWGQGINEQFF

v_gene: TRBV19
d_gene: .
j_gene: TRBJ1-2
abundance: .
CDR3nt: TGTGCCAGTAGTAGGTCGGGGGACTATGGCTACACCTTC
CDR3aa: CASSRSGDYGYTF

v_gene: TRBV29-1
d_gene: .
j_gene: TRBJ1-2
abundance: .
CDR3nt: TGCAGCGCCTGGACAGCCTATGGCTACACCTTC
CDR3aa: CSAWTAYGYTF

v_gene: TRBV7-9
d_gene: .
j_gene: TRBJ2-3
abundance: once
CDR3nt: TGTGCCAGCAGCCTGGCGGGACAGATTATTAGCACAGATACGCAGTATTTT
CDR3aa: CASSLAGQIISTDTQYF

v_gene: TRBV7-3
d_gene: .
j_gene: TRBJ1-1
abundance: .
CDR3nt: TGTGCCAGCAGCTCCAAGGCTGGGACTGAAGCTTTCTTT
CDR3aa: CASSSKAGTEAFF

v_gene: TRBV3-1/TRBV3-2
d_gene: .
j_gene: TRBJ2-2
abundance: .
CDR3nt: TGTGCCAGCAGCCAAGTGACTGCCCGGGACACCGGGGAGCTGTTTTTT
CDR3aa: CASSQVTARDTGELFF

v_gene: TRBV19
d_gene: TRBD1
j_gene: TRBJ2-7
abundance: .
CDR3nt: TGTGCCAGTAGCAACCTAGGGACAGGGACCTCCTCCTACGAGCAGTACTTC
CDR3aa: CASSNLGTGTSSYEQYF

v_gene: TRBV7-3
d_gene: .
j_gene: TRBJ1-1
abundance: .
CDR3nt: TGTGCCAGCAGCTTGACGGGGCTTGACACTGAAGCTTTCTTT
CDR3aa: CASSLTGLDTEAFF

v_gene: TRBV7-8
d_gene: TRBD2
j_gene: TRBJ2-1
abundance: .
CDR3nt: TGTGCCAGCAGCCTTCGGGTCCCTAGCGGGTCAAATGAGCAGTTCTTC
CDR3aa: CASSLRVPSGSNEQFF

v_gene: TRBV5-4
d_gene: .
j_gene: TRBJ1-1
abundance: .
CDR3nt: TGTGCCAGCAGATATAACCGGGGTGGCGGGAACACTGAAGCTTTCTTT
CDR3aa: CASRYNRGGGNTEAFF

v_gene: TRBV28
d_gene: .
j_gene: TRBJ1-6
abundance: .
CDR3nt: TGTGCCAGCACGAAGGTTAGCACACCCCTCCACTTT
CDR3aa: CASTKVSTPLHF

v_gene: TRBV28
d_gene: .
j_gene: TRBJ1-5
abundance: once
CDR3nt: TGTGCCAGCAGTGGGAGGCAGCCCCAGCATTTT
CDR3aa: CASSGRQPQHF

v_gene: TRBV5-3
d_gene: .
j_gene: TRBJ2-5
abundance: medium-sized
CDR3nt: TGTGCCAGAAGCTTGGCGGGGGCCCAGTACTTC
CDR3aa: CARSLAGAQYF

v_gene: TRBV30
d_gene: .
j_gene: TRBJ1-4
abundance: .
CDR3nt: TGTGCCTGGAGGGGGAGAACGGCGACTAATGAAAAACTGTTTTTT
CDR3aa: CAWRGRTATNEKLFF

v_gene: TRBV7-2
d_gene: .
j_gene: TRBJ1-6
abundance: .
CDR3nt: TGTGCCAGCAGCTTAGCTGGGGGTTCACCCCTCCACTTT
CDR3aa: CASSLAGGSPLHF

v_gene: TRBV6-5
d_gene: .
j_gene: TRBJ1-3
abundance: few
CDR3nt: TGTGCCAGCAGTTATGACTTTTCGGTCTCTGGAAACACCATATATTTT
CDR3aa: CASSYDFSVSGNTIYF

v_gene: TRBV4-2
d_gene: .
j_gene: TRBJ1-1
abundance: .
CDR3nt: TGTGCCAGCAGCCAGGGATACAACACTGAAGCTTTCTTT
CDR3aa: CASSQGYNTEAFF

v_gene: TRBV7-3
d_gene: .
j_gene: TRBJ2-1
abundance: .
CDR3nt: TGTGCCAGCAGCTTAATGGGGGCCAACAATGAGCAGTTCTTC
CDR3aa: CASSLMGANNEQFF

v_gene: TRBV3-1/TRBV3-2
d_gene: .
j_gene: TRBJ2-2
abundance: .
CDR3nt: TGTGCCAGCAGCCCCGGACAGCTACTGAACACCGGGGAGCTGTTTTTT
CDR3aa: CASSPGQLLNTGELFF